This TCR beta chain derives from a study of regulatory T cells in long-lasting Graves disease. General study findings and limits: Accuracy was possibly reduced by small sample size.

CDR1 and CDR2 (germline): GTSNPN, SVGIG (reference sequence). The length of the CDR3 is 14 residues. Trimming pared 2 bases from V and 6 bases from J, leaving 16 bases between. This clonotype was detected ten times or more. Its antigen is undetermined. Combining iRepertoire HTBI primers with Arm-PCR of CDR3 regions, the authors built TCR beta libraries. As handled by the study authors: Sample data revealed approximately 62 TRBV and 14 TRBJ segments. TCRdb called the multiplex PCR reads again in MiXCR, with one record for every CDR3 protein. The V and J calls and clone size come from TCRdb's table, not from the authors' own analysis. Of over 500,000 distinct CDR3 sequences listed, roughly 16% are singletons. The time point denotes: newly diagnosed GD, antithyroid drugs for less than 3 months. Following extraction of RNA from PBMCs, that RNA was used to make the TCR library. The same sample was also studied in work on T cells in Graves' hyperthyroidism and ophthalmopathy. Per that paper: HTBI primers were used for first-round RT-PCR of the TCR CDR3. Also found in blood were most expanded thyroid clonotypes above 0.001.

The material sequenced was peripheral blood mononuclear cells (PBMCs), taken at new diagnosis, from a patient treated with antithyroid drugs. The chain is built from TRBV30 and TRBJ1-1; D gene ambiguous. This receptor was obtained from a woman aged 25 to 45 with Graves disease. CDR3 in DNA: TGTGCCTGGAGTCCAAAAACGTCCAGACCTGAAGCTTTCTTT. Translation gives CAWSPKTSRPEAFF.